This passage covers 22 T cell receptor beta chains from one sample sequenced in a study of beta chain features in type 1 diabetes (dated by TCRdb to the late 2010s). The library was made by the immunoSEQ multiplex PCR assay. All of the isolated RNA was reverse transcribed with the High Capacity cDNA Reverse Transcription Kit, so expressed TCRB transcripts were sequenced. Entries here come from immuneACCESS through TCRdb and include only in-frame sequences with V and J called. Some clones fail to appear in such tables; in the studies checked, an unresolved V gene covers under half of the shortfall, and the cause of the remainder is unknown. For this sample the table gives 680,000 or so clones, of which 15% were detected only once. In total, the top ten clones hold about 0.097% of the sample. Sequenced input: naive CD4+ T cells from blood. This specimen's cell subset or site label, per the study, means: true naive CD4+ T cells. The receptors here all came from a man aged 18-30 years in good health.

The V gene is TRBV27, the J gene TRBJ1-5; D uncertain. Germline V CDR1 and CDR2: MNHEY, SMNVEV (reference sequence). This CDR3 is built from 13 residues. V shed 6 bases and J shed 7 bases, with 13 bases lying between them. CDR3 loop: CASRIGYSQPQHF. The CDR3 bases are TGTGCCAGCAGGATAGGGTATTCGCAGCCCCAGCATTTT.

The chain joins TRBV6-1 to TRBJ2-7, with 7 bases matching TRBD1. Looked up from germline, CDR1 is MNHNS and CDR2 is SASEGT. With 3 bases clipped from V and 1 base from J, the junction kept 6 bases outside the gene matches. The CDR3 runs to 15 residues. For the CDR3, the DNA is TGTGCCAGCAGTGAGGGACAGCATCCGTCCTACGAGCAGTACTTC. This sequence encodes CASSEGQHPSYEQYF.

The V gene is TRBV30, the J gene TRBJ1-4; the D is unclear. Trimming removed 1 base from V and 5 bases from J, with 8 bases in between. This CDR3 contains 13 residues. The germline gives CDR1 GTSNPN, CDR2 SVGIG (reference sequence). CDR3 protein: CAWSAVANEKLFF. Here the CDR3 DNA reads TGTGCCTGGAGTGCTGTCGCGAATGAAAAACTGTTTTTT. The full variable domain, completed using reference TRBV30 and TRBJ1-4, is SQTIHQWPATLVQPVGSPLSLECTVEGTSNPNLYWYRQAAGRGLQLLFYSVGIGQISSEVPQNLSASRPQDRQFILSSKKLLLSDSGFYLCAWSAVANEKLFFGSGTQLSVL.

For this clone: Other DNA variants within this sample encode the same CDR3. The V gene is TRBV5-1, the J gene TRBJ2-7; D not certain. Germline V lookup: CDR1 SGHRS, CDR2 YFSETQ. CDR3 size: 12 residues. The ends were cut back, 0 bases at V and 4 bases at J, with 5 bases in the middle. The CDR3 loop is CASSLVGYEQYF. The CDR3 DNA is TGCGCCAGCAGCTTGGTCGGGTACGAGCAGTACTTC. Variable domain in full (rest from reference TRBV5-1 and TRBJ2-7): KAGVTQTPRYLIKTRGQQVTLSCSPISGHRSVSWYQQTPGQGLQFLFEYFSETQRNKGNFPGRFSGRQFSNSRSEMNVSTLELGDSALYLCASSLVGYEQYFGPGTRLTVT.

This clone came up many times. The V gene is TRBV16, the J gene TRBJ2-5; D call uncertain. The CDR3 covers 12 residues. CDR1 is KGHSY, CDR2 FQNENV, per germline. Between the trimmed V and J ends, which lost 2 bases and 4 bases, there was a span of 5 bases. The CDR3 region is CASSQLGETQYF. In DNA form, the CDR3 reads TGTGCCAGCAGCCAACTAGGAGAGACCCAGTACTTC.

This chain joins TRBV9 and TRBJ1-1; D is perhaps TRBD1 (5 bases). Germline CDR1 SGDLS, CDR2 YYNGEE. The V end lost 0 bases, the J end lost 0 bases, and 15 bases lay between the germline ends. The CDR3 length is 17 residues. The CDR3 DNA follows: TGTGCCAGCAGCGTAGACGTGGGGGGACGATTGAACACTGAAGCTTTCTTT. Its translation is CASSVDVGGRLNTEAFF.

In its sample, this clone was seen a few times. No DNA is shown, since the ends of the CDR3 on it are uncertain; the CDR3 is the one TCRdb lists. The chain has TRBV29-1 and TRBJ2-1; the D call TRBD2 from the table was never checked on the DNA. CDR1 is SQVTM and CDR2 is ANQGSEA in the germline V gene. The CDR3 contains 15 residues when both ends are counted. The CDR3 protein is CSVGPGTSGGSRKFF.

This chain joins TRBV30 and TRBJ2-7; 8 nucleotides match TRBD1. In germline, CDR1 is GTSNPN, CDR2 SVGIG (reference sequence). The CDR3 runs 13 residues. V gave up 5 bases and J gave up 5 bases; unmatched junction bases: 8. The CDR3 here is CAWGTGSRDEQYF. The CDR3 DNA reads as TGTGCCTGGGGGACAGGTTCAAGGGACGAGCAGTACTTC.

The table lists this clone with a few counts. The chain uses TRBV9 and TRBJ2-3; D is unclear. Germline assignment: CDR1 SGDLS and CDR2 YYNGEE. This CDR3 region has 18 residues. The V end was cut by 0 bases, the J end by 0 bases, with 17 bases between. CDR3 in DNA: TGTGCCAGCAGCGTAGCTTTCCAGCCAAGGCCGAGCACAGATACGCAGTATTTT. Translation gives CASSVAFQPRPSTDTQYF.

The CDR3 sequence is CSAAFRIRSYEQYF. CDR3 nucleotides: TGCAGCGCCGCATTTCGGATACGCTCCTACGAGCAGTACTTC. The chain has TRBV29-1 and TRBJ2-7, with D unclear. There are 14 residues in the CDR3. Germline assignment: CDR1 SQVTM and CDR2 ANQGSEA. The V and J ends lost 7 bases and 0 bases respectively, with 16 bases between them.

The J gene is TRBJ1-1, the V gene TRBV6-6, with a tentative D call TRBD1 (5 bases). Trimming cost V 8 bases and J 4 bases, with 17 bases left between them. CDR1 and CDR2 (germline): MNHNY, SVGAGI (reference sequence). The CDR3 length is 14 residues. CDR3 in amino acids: CASPDLGGSTEAFF. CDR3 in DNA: TGTGCCAGCCCGGACCTCGGGGGGAGCACTGAAGCTTTCTTT.

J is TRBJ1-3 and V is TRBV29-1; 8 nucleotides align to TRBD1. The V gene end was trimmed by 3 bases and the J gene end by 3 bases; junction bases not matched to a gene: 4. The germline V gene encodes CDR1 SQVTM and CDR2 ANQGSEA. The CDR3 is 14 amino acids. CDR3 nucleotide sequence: TGCAGCGTTGAGGCAGGGGGCATTGGAAACACCATATATTTT. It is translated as CSVEAGGIGNTIYF.

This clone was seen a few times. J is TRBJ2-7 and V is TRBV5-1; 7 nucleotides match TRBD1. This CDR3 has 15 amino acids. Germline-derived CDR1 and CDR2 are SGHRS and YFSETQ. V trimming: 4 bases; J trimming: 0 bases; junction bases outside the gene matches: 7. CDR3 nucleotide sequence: TGCGCCAGCAGCAGCCTCAGGGGGAGCTCCTACGAGCAGTACTTC. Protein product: CASSSLRGSSYEQYF.

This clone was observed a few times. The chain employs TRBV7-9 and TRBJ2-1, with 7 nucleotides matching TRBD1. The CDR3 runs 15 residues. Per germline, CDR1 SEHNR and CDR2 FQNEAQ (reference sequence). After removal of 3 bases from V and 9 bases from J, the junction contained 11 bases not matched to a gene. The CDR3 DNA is TGTGCCAGCAGCTTGGCAGACAGGGAGTCGGGTGAGCAGTTCTTC. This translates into CASSLADRESGEQFF.

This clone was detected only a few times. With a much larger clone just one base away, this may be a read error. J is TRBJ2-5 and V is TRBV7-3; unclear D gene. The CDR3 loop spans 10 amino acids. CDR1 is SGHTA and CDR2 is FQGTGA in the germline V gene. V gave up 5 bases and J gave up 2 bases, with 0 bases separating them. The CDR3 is CASSQETQYF. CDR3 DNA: TGTGCCAGCAGCCAAGAGACCCAGTACTTC.

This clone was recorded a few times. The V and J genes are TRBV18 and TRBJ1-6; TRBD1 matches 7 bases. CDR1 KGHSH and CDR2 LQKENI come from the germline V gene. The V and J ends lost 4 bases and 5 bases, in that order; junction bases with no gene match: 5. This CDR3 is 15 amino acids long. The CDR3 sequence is CASSLGQVDNSPLHF. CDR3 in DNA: TGTGCCAGCTCACTAGGACAGGTCGATAATTCACCCCTCCACTTT.

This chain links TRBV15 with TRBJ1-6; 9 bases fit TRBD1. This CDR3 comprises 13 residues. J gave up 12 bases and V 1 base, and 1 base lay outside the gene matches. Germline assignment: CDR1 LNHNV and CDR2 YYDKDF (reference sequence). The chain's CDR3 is CATSRGQGGPLHF. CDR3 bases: TGTGCCACCAGCAGAGGACAGGGGGGACCCCTCCACTTT.

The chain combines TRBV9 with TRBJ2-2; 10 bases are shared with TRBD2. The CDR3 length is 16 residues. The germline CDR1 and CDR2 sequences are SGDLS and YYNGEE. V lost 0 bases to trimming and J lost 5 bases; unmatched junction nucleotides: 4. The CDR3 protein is CASSVVPSGSTGELFF. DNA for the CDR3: TGTGCCAGCAGCGTAGTCCCTAGCGGGAGTACCGGGGAGCTGTTTTTT.

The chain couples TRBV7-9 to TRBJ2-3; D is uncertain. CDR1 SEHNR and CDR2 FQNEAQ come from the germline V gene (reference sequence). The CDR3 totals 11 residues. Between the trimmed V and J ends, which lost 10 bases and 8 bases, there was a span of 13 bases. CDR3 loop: CAIQLSFTQYF. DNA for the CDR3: TGTGCCATCCAACTCTCCTTTACGCAGTATTTT. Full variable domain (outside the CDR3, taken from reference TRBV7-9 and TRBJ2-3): DTGVSQNPRHKITKRGQNVTFRCDPISEHNRLYWYRQTLGQGPEFLTYFQNEAQLEKSRLLSDRFSAERPKGSFSTLEIQRTEQGDSAMYLCAIQLSFTQYFGPGTRLTVL.

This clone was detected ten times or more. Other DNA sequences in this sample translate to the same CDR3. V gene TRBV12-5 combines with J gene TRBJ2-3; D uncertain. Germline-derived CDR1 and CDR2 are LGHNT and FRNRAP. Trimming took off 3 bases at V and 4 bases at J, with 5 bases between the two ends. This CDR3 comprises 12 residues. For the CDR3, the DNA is TGTGCTAGTGGTTTATCCCCAGATACGCAGTATTTT. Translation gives CASGLSPDTQYF.

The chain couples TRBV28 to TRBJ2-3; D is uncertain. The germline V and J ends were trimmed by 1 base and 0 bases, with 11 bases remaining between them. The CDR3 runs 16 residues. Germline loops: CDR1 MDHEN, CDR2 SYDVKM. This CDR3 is CASSLFGESSTDTQYF. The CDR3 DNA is TGTGCCAGCAGTTTATTTGGGGAATCTAGCACAGATACGCAGTATTTT.

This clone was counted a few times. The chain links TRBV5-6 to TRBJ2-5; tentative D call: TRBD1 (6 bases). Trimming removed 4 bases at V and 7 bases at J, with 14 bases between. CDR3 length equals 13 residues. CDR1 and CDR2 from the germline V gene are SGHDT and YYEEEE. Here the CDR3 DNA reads TGTGCCAGCAGCGCCCACAGGGTTGGGACCCAGTACTTC. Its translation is CASSAHRVGTQYF.